The 10 T cell receptor beta chains below were found in one sample sequenced in a study of cytotoxic CD8 clonotypes in ibrutinib-treated CLL. The assay was immunoSEQ multiplex PCR, and TCRdb's table has in-frame clones only and misses some. The data hold about 97,000 clones, with about 74% observed a single time. The sample here was PBMCs, taken after 24 months of ibrutinib treatment. These receptors were taken from a human donor with chronic lymphocytic leukemia.

This clone was counted at least ten times. The V gene is TRBV7-9, the J gene TRBJ2-1; maybe TRBD2 (6 bases). The CDR3 spans 14 residues. V lost 3 bases to trimming and J lost 9 bases, with 15 bases between them. Germline-derived CDR1 and CDR2 are SEHNR and FQNEAQ (reference sequence). CDR3 sequence (DNA): TGTGCCAGCAGCTTGGGACTCGGGCAAGCTGAGCAGTTCTTC. Translation: CASSLGLGQAEQFF.

This rearrangement joins TRBV28 to TRBJ1-2; D uncertain. The V end was cut by 5 bases, the J end by 5 bases, with 6 bases between. The CDR3 runs 11 residues. The germline gives CDR1 MDHEN, CDR2 SYDVKM. In nucleotides, the CDR3 is TGTGCCAGCAGTGGCCGGTATGGCTACACCTTC. It is translated as CASSGRYGYTF.

The V call is TRBV29-1, the J call TRBJ2-1; 7 bases match TRBD1. From germline, CDR1 is SQVTM and CDR2 ANQGSEA. This CDR3 comprises 15 residues. V was pared by 7 bases and J by 3 bases, with 12 bases of the junction left unmatched. In DNA form, the CDR3 reads TGCAGCGGGACCCAATGGACAGGTGGCTACAATGAGCAGTTCTTC. This sequence encodes CSGTQWTGGYNEQFF.

The chain uses TRBV18 and TRBJ1-2; no definite D call. Germline loops: CDR1 KGHSH, CDR2 LQKENI. CDR3 size: 12 residues. V was clipped by 3 bases and J by 8 bases, with 10 bases between them. CDR3 DNA: TGTGCCAGCTCACCCGTTGGCGAGGGCTACACCTTC. It codes for CASSPVGEGYTF.

The CDR3 protein is CASKPDRGSMNTEAFF. CDR3 coding DNA: TGTGCCAGCAAGCCTGACAGGGGGTCCATGAACACTGAAGCTTTCTTT. V gene TRBV6-4 combines with J gene TRBJ1-1; 9 bases agree with TRBD1. The V gene's germline CDR1 is MRHNA and CDR2 SNTAGT. Trimming removed 7 bases from V and 0 bases from J; junction bases left unmatched: 9. The CDR3 loop spans 16 amino acids.

The rearrangement joins TRBV11-2 to TRBJ2-7; the D is unclear. V lost 6 bases to trimming and J lost 4 bases, with 16 bases between them. The V gene's germline CDR1 is SGHAT and CDR2 FQNNGV. The CDR3 has 14 amino acids. The CDR3 loop is CASSPYTSLYEQYF. The CDR3 nucleotides read TGTGCCAGCAGTCCGTACACGTCGCTTTACGAGCAGTACTTC.

In DNA, the CDR3 is TGTGCCAGCAGCCCCAGTTCGGAGCAGTTCTTC. Protein: CASSPSSEQFF. The chain couples TRBV7-9 to TRBJ2-1, with D hard to call. Germline-derived CDR1 and CDR2 are SEHNR and FQNEAQ (reference sequence). CDR3 length: 11 amino acids. The germline V and J ends were trimmed by 5 bases and 10 bases, with 9 bases remaining between them.

The V gene is TRBV19, the J gene TRBJ2-7; D tentatively fits TRBD1 or TRBD2 (6 bases each). This CDR3 contains 14 residues. V was pared by 3 bases and J by 7 bases, with 16 bases between. Germline loops: CDR1 LNHDA, CDR2 SQIVND (reference sequence). As DNA, the CDR3 is TGTGCCAGTAGTATCCGGGACGGGGGCTATGAGCAGTACTTC. It yields the protein CASSIRDGGYEQYF.

A few counts support this clone. This sequence joins TRBV4-2 and TRBJ2-2; D not resolved. With 5 bases removed from V and 4 bases from J, the gap between germline ends came to 17 bases. The germline CDR1 and CDR2 sequences are LGHNA and YNFKEQ. The CDR3 covers 16 residues. The CDR3 spells CASSLDPDRSTGELFF. For the CDR3, the DNA is TGTGCCAGCAGCTTAGATCCGGATAGGTCCACCGGGGAGCTGTTTTTT.

The sample holds one count of this clone. The chain is built from TRBV19 and TRBJ1-5; 8 nucleotides agree with TRBD1. Germline values: CDR1 LNHDA, CDR2 SQIVND (reference sequence). The V segment lost 4 bases and the J segment 1 base; nucleotides outside the gene matches: 6. This CDR3 has 16 amino acids. The DNA for the CDR3 is TGTGCCAGTAGTAGGACAGGGTTAGGGAGCAATCAGCCCCAGCATTTT. Its protein product is CASSRTGLGSNQPQHF.